This T cell receptor beta chain was obtained from a study of cytomegalovirus exposure and HLA in healthy donors. General study findings and limits: In a later analysis, several top co-occurrence clusters appeared linked to parvovirus B19, influenza, CMV and Epstein-Barr virus. At a 0.05 false discovery rate, a later analysis found approximately 15,000 TCR beta sequences to be associated with HLA alleles.

It was with 60 Vbeta and 13 Jbeta primers that the PCR ran. Only in-frame clones appear in the TCRdb table, and some are missing; sequencing was by immunoSEQ multiplex PCR. Of 200,000 to 250,000 clones in the sample, 75% to 85% are singletons; the top ten hold about 2.5%. Points on this clone: The antigen remains undetermined.

This clonotype was sampled from a woman aged 55-70 years in good health and CMV-seropositive. The sequencing sample was made of PBMCs.

Written as DNA, the CDR3 is TGTGCCAGCAGTGCACTAGCGGGGGGGCCTCGGACCGGGGAGCTGTTTTTT. Its translation: CASSALAGGPRTGELFF. The chain employs TRBV6-1 and TRBJ2-2; the match to TRBD2 covers 13 bases. Germline V gives CDR1 MNHNS, CDR2 SASEGT. Trimming at V came to 4 bases and at J to 5 bases, leaving 7 bases not matched to a gene. The CDR3 length is 17 residues.